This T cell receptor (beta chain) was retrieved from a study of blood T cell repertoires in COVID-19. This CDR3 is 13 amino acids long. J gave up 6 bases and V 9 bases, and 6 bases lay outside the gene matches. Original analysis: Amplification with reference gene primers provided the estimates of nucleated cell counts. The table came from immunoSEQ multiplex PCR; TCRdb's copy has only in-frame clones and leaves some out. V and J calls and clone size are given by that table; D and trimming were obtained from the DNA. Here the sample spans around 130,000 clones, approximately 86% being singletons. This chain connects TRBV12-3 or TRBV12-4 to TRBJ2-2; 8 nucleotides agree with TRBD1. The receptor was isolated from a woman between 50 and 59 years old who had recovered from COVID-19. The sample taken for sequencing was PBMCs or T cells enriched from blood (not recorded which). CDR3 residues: CASQEQGAGELFF. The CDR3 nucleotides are TGTGCCAGTCAAGAACAGGGGGCCGGGGAGCTGTTTTTT.